This T cell receptor beta chain appears in the sequencing data of a study of response to subunit inactivated influenza vaccine. Study results and caveats: New T cells are recruited in small numbers by each seasonal influenza vaccination, according to the authors' suggestion.

Trimming left V 2 bases short and J 4 bases short, with 6 bases between. CDR1 and CDR2 (germline): DFQATT, SNEGSKA (reference sequence). This CDR3 has 12 amino acids. From the RT-PCR reads, TCRdb called clonotypes with MiXCR, one entry per CDR3 protein. Of around 530,000 distinct CDR3 sequences detected, about 17% appear once; the ten largest clones hold 3%. In regard to this clonotype: No antigen is known for it.

This sample comprised CD4+ T cells sorted from PBMCs, obtained 23 months after vaccination. The chain uses TRBV20-1 and TRBJ2-1, with D possibly TRBD1 on 5 matching bases. The sequence derives from a man aged 50 to 69 who received an inactivated influenza vaccine. Here the CDR3 reads CSARRQYNEQFF. The CDR3 DNA follows: TGCAGTGCTAGACGACAGTACAATGAGCAGTTCTTC.